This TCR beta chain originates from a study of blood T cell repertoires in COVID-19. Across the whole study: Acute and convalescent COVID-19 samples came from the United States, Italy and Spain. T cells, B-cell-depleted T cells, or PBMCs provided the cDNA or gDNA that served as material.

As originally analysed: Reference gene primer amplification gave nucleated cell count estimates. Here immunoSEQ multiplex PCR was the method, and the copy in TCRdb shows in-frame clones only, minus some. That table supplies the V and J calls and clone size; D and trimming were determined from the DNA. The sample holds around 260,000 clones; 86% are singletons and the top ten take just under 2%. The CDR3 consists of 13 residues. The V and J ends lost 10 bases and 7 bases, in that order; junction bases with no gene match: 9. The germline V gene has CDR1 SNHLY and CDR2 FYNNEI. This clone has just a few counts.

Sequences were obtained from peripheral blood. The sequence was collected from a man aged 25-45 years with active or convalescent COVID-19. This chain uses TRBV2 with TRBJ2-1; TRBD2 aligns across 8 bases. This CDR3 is CATPGGPRNEQFF. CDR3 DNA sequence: TGTGCCACCCCGGGGGGGCCGAGGAATGAGCAGTTCTTC.